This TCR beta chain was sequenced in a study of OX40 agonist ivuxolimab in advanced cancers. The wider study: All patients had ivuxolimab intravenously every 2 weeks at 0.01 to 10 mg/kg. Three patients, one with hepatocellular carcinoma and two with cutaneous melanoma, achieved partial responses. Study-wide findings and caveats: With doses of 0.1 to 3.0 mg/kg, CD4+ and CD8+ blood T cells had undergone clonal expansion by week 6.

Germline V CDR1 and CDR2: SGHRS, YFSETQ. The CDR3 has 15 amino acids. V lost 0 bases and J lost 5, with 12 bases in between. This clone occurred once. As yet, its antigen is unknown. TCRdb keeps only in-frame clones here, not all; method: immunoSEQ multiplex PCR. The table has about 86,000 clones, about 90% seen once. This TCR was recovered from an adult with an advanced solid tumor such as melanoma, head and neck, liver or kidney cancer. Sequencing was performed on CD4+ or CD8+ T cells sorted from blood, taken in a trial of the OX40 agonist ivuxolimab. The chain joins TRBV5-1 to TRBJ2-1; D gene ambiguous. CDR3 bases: TGCGCCAGCAGCTTGGGCTTTATGGGAAACAATGAGCAGTTCTTC. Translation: CASSLGFMGNNEQFF.